What follows are 17 T cell receptor beta chains derived from one specimen sequenced in a study of cytomegalovirus exposure and HLA in healthy donors. The PCR had 60 Vbeta and 13 Jbeta primers. Libraries were prepared by immunoSEQ multiplex PCR; TCRdb keeps only in-frame clonotypes and omits some of them. The sample includes 150,000 or so clones, roughly 80% seen only once; the top ten take around 6.7%. The sequencing sample was made of PBMCs. The receptors shown here come from a woman in her 40s in good health and CMV-seropositive.

The CDR3 reads CSVEFDRSYEQYF. Here the CDR3 DNA reads TGCAGCGTTGAATTTGACAGGAGCTACGAGCAGTACTTC. This sequence joins TRBV29-1 and TRBJ2-7; possible D gene TRBD1, 6 bases. CDR1 SQVTM and CDR2 ANQGSEA come from the germline V gene. This CDR3 contains 13 residues. V was trimmed by 2 bases and J by 3 bases, leaving 11 bases between them.

V usage is TRBV7-9 and J usage is TRBJ2-1, with a weak D call TRBD2 (5 bases). V dropped 5 bases and J dropped 1 base, with 15 bases sitting between them. The CDR3 sequence is 16 residues long. Germline CDR1 and CDR2: SEHNR and FQNEAQ (reference sequence). CDR3 nucleotide sequence: TGTGCCAGCAGCCACGGAGGCGAGGGTTCCTACAATGAGCAGTTCTTC. Its translation is CASSHGGEGSYNEQFF.

The chain carries TRBV28 and TRBJ1-5; D not certain. Trimming pared 3 bases from V and 4 bases from J, leaving 10 bases between. The CDR3 has 14 amino acids. In germline, CDR1 is MDHEN, CDR2 SYDVKM. Written as DNA, the CDR3 is TGTGCCAGCAGTTTCCGAGGCACTAATCAGCCCCAGCATTTT. Translating it yields CASSFRGTNQPQHF.

V gene TRBV2 combines with J gene TRBJ1-6; D gene ambiguous. Germline CDR1 reads SNHLY; CDR2 reads FYNNEI. Trimming removed 9 bases from V and 7 bases from J, with 7 bases in between. The CDR3 is 11 residues long. The CDR3 loop reads CASGRNSPLHF. CDR3 coding DNA: TGTGCCAGTGGGAGGAATTCACCCCTCCACTTT.

The chain couples TRBV13 to TRBJ2-5; no clear D. The CDR3 runs 17 residues. CDR1 is PRHDT and CDR2 is FYEKMQ in the germline V gene (reference sequence). V was cut by 2 bases and J by 1 base, with 17 bases left in between. The CDR3 bases are TGTGCCAGCAGCTTATACGTTGGTGGGCCGACCCAAGAGACCCAGTACTTC. It is translated as CASSLYVGGPTQETQYF.

This chain connects TRBV6-6 to TRBJ2-1; D is possibly TRBD1 (5 bases). Trimming left V 5 bases short and J 7 bases short, with 18 bases between. The CDR3 totals 15 residues. In germline, CDR1 is MNHNY, CDR2 SVGAGI (reference sequence). The CDR3 spells CASSTRTRGGNEQFF. DNA of the CDR3: TGTGCCAGCAGTACAAGGACAAGGGGCGGAAATGAGCAGTTCTTC.

This chain connects TRBV7-6 to TRBJ1-1; 8 bases agree with TRBD1. V was clipped by 5 bases and J by 4 bases; unmatched bases: 9. The V gene's germline CDR1 is SGHVS and CDR2 FNYEAQ. CDR3 length equals 15 residues. CDR3 DNA: TGTGCCAGCAGCCGTTTACAGGGGGGGAGCACTGAAGCTTTCTTT. This encodes CASSRLQGGSTEAFF.

This clone has only a few counts. V usage is TRBV27 and J usage is TRBJ2-2; 8 bases are a match to TRBD1. This CDR3 spans 15 amino acids. Per germline, CDR1 MNHEY and CDR2 SMNVEV (reference sequence). The junction had 10 bases not matched to a gene; V was cut back by 6 bases and J by 7 bases. The CDR3 DNA follows: TGTGCCAGCAGCGAGGACAGGGTGACGATCGGGGAGCTGTTTTTT. Translated: CASSEDRVTIGELFF.

This clone has only one observation. The chain joins TRBV5-1 to TRBJ2-5; TRBD2 matches 14 bases. The CDR3 runs 16 residues. The germline gives CDR1 SGHRS, CDR2 YFSETQ. The V gene end was trimmed by 3 bases and the J gene end by 5 bases; junction bases not matched to a gene: 6. The CDR3 region has the DNA TGCGCCAGCAGCTCGGGACTAGCGGGGGTTTGGGAGACCCAGTACTTC. Protein product: CASSSGLAGVWETQYF. The complete variable domain, with remaining parts taken from reference TRBV5-1 and TRBJ2-5, reads KAGVTQTPRYLIKTRGQQVTLSCSPISGHRSVSWYQQTPGQGLQFLFEYFSETQRNKGNFPGRFSGRQFSNSRSEMNVSTLELGDSALYLCASSSGLAGVWETQYFGPGTRLLVL.

The chain recombines TRBV6-5 with TRBJ2-7; maybe TRBD1 (6 bases). V dropped 5 bases and J dropped 7 bases, with 21 bases sitting between them. Looked up from germline, CDR1 is MNHEY and CDR2 is SVGAGI. This CDR3 has 15 amino acids. CDR3 loop: CASSKQGLASREQYF. CDR3 DNA sequence: TGTGCCAGCAGTAAACAGGGCTTAGCGTCTAGAGAGCAGTACTTC.

The chain carries TRBV6-6 and TRBJ2-7; TRBD2 aligns across 13 bases. Looked up from germline, CDR1 is MNHNY and CDR2 is SVGAGI (reference sequence). The CDR3 is made up of 15 amino acids. V lost 6 bases to trimming and J lost 2 bases; unmatched junction nucleotides: 4. The CDR3 region has the DNA TGTGCCAGCAGCAGGACTAGCGGGGGTACCTACGAGCAGTACTTC. Encoded protein: CASSRTSGGTYEQYF.

V is TRBV5-1 and J is TRBJ2-1, with TRBD1 identical over 8 bases. The CDR3 spans 14 residues. Germline lookup yields CDR1 SGHRS and CDR2 YFSETQ. Trimming cost V 4 bases and J 5 bases; bases outside gene matches: 5. The CDR3 DNA is TGCGCCAGCAGCGTCGGGGACAGGAACAATGAGCAGTTCTTC. Translating it yields CASSVGDRNNEQFF.

The chain links TRBV10-3 to TRBJ1-5; a weak D match, TRBD1 (5 bases). This CDR3 is 14 amino acids long. Germline CDR1 ENHRY, CDR2 SYGVKD. Trimming stripped 5 bases from V and 5 bases from J, with 13 bases between. This CDR3 reads CAISIQGTDQPQHF. CDR3 nucleotides: TGTGCCATCAGTATCCAGGGTACCGATCAGCCCCAGCATTTT.

This clone has just one count. This specimen includes other DNA sequences encoding the same CDR3. The V gene is TRBV5-1, the J gene TRBJ2-7; D is possibly TRBD2 (5 bases). Trimming took off 5 bases at V and 0 bases at J, with 9 bases between the two ends. This CDR3 is built from 13 residues. Germline values: CDR1 SGHRS, CDR2 YFSETQ. The CDR3 loop is CASSPGNSYEQYF. CDR3 bases: TGCGCCAGCAGTCCGGGAAACTCCTACGAGCAGTACTTC.

Only a few counts were recorded for this clone. The CDR3 loop is CASSLEAIYLAGGQETQYF. CDR3 in DNA: TGTGCCAGCAGCTTAGAGGCCATCTACTTAGCGGGGGGACAAGAGACCCAGTACTTC. This chain links TRBV7-9 with TRBJ2-5; 10 nucleotides align to TRBD2. The CDR3 runs to 19 residues. Germline CDR1 reads SEHNR; CDR2 reads FQNEAQ (reference sequence). V was clipped by 1 base and J by 2 bases; unmatched bases: 13. Full variable domain (rest looked up from reference TRBV7-9 and TRBJ2-5): DTGVSQNPRHKITKRGQNVTFRCDPISEHNRLYWYRQTLGQGPEFLTYFQNEAQLEKSRLLSDRFSAERPKGSFSTLEIQRTEQGDSAMYLCASSLEAIYLAGGQETQYFGPGTRLLVL.

With regard to this clone: Other DNA sequences in this specimen translate into the identical CDR3. The chain is built from TRBV2 and TRBJ2-5; 13 positions agree with TRBD2. The CDR3 is made up of 15 amino acids. Germline CDR1 and CDR2: SNHLY and FYNNEI. After removal of 6 bases from V and 2 bases from J, the junction contained 3 bases not matched to a gene. The CDR3: CASRRTSGGQETQYF. In nucleotides, the CDR3 is TGTGCCAGCAGGCGGACTAGCGGGGGTCAAGAGACCCAGTACTTC.

The table lists this clone with a few counts. The chain joins TRBV9 to TRBJ2-2; D remains unclear. The V and J ends lost 1 base and 1 base respectively, with 8 bases between them. The CDR3 covers 15 residues. Per the germline V gene, CDR1 is SGDLS and CDR2 is YYNGEE. CDR3 DNA sequence: TGTGCCAGCAGCGTAACCTCGGTGAACACCGGGGAGCTGTTTTTT. It yields the protein CASSVTSVNTGELFF.